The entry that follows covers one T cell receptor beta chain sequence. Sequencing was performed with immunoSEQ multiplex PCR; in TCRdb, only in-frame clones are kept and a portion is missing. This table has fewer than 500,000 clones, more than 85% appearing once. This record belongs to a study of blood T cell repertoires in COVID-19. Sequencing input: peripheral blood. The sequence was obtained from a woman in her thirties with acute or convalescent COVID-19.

In DNA form, the CDR3 reads TGTGCCAGCAGCTTGGGACTAGCGTCAGCGTTCTTC. Amino acid sequence: CASSLGLASAFF. The chain recombines TRBV5-5 with TRBJ2-1; 8 nucleotides agree with TRBD2. V dropped 0 bases and J dropped 15; count of bases not matched to a gene: 5. Germline V gives CDR1 SGHKS, CDR2 YYEKEE (reference sequence). The CDR3 consists of 12 residues.